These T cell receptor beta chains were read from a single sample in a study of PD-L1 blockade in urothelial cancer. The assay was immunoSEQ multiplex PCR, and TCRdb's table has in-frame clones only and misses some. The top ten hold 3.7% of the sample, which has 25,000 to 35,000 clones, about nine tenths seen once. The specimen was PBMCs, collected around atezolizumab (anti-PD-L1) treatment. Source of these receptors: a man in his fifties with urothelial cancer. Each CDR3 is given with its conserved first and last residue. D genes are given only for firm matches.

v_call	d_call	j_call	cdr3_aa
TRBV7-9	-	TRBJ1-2	CASSLVSQEEGYTF
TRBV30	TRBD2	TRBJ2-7	CAWGGVPLREQYF
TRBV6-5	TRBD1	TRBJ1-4	CASSYSAGGVNEKLFF
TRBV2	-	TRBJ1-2	CASRVGVNYGYTF
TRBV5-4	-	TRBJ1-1	CASTRGGNTEAFF
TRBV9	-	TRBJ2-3	CASSVAVAGTSDTQYF
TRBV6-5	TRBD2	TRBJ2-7	CASSYAGLPSYEQYF
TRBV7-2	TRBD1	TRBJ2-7	CASSFGTEIYEQYF
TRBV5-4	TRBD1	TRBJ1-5	CASSDGTGFDQPQHF
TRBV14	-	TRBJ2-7	CASSPGFYEQYF
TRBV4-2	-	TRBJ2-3	CASSQGGGEADTQYF
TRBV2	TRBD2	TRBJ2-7	CASSERLAGGYEQYF
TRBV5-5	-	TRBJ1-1	CASSSAGRNTEAFF
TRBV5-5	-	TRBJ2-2	CASSLIRGNTGELFF
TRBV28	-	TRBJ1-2	CASSLDPGNYGYTF
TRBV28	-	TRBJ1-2	CASKWGRGNYGYTF
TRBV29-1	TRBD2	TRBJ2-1	CSVGRNKRGGHNEQFF
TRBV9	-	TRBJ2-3	CASSVSPSDTQYF
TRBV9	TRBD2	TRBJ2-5	CASSVGASGSRETQYF
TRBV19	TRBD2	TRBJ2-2	CASSTTTSGVYTGELFF
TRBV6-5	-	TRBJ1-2	CASSYSYGGSYGYTF
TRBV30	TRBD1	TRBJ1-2	CAWSVPQGARGYTF
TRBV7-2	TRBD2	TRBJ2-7	CASSLEASGGTYEQYF
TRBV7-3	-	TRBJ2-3	CASSLYGLTTDTQYF
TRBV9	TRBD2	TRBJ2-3	CASSGLAGGTDTQYF
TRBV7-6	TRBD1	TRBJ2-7	CASSLAHGQGYEQYF
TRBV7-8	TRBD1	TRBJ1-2	CASSAGTGQLVYGYTF
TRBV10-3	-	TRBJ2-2	CAISESWDIYTGELFF
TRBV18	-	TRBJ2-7	CASSPTGTTRVGEQYF
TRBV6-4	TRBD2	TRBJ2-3	CASSPMSGRGADTQYF
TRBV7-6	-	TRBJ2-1	CASSPEVGGGYYNEQFF
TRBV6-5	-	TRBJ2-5	CASSYWSGKPQETQYF
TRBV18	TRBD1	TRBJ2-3	CASSPRETGSSTDTQYF
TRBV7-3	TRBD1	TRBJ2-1	CASNNRGGEQFF
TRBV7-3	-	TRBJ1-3	CASSALRGNTIYF
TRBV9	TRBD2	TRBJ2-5	CASSVAGGLAGAGETQYF
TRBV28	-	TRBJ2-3	CASSRQVSTDTQYF
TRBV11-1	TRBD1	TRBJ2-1	CASSLRPGQVYNEQFF
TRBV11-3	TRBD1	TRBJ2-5	CASSPPKKGASEETQYF
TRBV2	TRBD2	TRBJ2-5	CASSEGLAGGETQYF
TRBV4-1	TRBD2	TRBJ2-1	CASSQSSGAPYNEQFF
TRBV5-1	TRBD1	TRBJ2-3	CASSLPGTGMDF
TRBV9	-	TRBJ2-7	CASSVDRFSYEQYF
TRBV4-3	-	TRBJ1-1	CASSQDGGANTEAFF
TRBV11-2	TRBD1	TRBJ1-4	CASSSEGTGGGEKLFF
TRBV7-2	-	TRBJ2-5	CASSGPPRQETQYF